This T cell receptor (beta chain) was captured in a study of T cell responses to AZD1222 COVID-19 vaccine. Study results and limitations: The number of AZD1222 recipients seropositive at baseline was only five to seven. There were repertoire samples only from the period after the peak T cell response.

Clones were sequenced by immunoSEQ multiplex PCR, and TCRdb holds only the in-frame ones, with some missing. In the table there are 200,000 or so clones, 87% of which are singletons. Concerning this clone itself: Its antigen is unidentified.

The CDR3 has 14 amino acids. V trimming: 5 bases; J trimming: 3 bases; junction bases outside the gene matches: 4. The germline gives CDR1 GTSNPN, CDR2 SVGIG (reference sequence). The specimen comprised peripheral blood, sampled on day 0 of MenACWY control vaccination. This rearrangement joins TRBV30 to TRBJ2-1; the match to TRBD2 covers 10 bases. The clonotype was recovered from an adult in good health. CDR3 in DNA: TGTGCCTGGGGTAGCGGGGGGAACTACAATGAGCAGTTCTTC. Protein sequence: CAWGSGGNYNEQFF. The full variable domain, rest sourced from reference TRBV30 and TRBJ2-1, is SQTIHQWPATLVQPVGSPLSLECTVEGTSNPNLYWYRQAAGRGLQLLFYSVGIGQISSEVPQNLSASRPQDRQFILSSKKLLLSDSGFYLCAWGSGGNYNEQFFGPGTRLTVL.